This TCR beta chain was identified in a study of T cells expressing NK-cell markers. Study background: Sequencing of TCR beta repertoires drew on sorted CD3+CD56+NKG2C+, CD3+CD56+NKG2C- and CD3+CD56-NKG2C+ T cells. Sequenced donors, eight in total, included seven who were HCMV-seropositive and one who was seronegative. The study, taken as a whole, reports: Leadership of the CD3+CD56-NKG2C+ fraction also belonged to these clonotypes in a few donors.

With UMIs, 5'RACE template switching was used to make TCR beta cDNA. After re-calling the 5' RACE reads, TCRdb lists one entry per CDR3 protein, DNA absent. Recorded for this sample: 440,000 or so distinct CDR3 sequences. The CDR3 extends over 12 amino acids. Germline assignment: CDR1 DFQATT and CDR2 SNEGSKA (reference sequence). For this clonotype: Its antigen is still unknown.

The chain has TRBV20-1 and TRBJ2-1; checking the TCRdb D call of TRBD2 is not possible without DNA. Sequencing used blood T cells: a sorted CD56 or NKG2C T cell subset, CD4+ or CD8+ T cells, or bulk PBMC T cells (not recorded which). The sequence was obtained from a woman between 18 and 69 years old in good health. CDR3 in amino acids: CSDTLTSGKQFF.